These T cell receptor beta chains were read from a single sample in a study of T-cell reconstitution after alpha-beta-depleted transplantation in children. From the PCR reads, TCRdb called clonotypes with MiXCR, one entry per CDR3 protein. The table includes hundreds of thousands of distinct CDR3 sequences, approximately 20% detected once. The sequences come from PBMCs from the stem cell graft donor, collected from the stem cell graft. These receptors were obtained from a human donor who donated a stem cell graft to a child with acute lymphoblastic leukemia. CDR3s include the opening cysteine and the closing phenylalanine or tryptophan. Fields, in order: V gene, clone size, D gene, J gene, CDR3 protein, CDR3 DNA. A D gene is named only where the DNA matches it firmly. Clone size appears in some rows only: once, few, many, or a class for an expanded clone.

>TRBV5-6|few|TRBD2|TRBJ2-1
CASSPLADRSGNNEQFF
TGTGCCAGCAGCCCACTAGCGGACCGTTCGGGTAACAATGAGCAGTTCTTC
>TRBV4-1|.|TRBD2|TRBJ2-7
CASSPIGLAGVISYEQYF
TGCGCCAGCAGCCCAATTGGACTAGCGGGAGTGATCTCCTACGAGCAGTACTTC
>TRBV6-1|few|TRBD1|TRBJ2-1
CASKADRGYYNEQFF
TGTGCCAGCAAAGCCGACAGGGGGTACTACAATGAGCAGTTCTTC
>TRBV7-9|few|TRBD2|TRBJ2-1
CASSPQTSGSWGNEQFF
TGTGCCAGCAGCCCACAGACTAGCGGGAGTTGGGGCAATGAGCAGTTCTTC
>TRBV29-1|few|TRBD2|TRBJ2-1
CSGLGGLAGGKGDNEQFF
TGCAGCGGACTGGGAGGACTAGCGGGAGGGAAAGGGGACAATGAGCAGTTCTTC
>TRBV7-8|few|.|TRBJ2-1
CASSLFQNEQFF
TGTGCCAGCAGCTTATTCCAAAATGAGCAGTTCTTC
>TRBV5-1|.|TRBD1|TRBJ1-2
CASSFQGEYGYTF
TGCGCCAGCAGCTTTCAGGGGGAGTATGGCTACACCTTC
>TRBV7-9|few|.|TRBJ2-3
CASSQQGMSTDTQYF
TGTGCCAGCAGCCAGCAGGGTATGAGCACAGATACGCAGTATTTT
>TRBV27|.|TRBD1|TRBJ2-7
CASSGTGGFYEQYF
TGTGCCAGCAGTGGGACAGGGGGCTTTTACGAGCAGTACTTC
>TRBV5-1|many|.|TRBJ2-1
CASRNDRQVGFF
TGCGCCAGCAGAAACGACAGACAGGTCGGGTTCTTC
>TRBV9|.|.|TRBJ2-1
CASSVGPAVYNEQFF
TGTGCCAGCAGCGTCGGCCCAGCGGTCTACAATGAGCAGTTCTTC
>TRBV29-1|.|.|TRBJ2-7
CSVTEPGPHTYEQYF
TGCAGCGTGACGGAACCCGGGCCCCACACCTACGAGCAGTACTTC
>TRBV24-1|.|TRBD1|TRBJ2-7
CATMDRDSYEQYF
TGTGCCACCATGGACAGGGACTCCTACGAGCAGTACTTC
>TRBV5-1|many|.|TRBJ1-1
CASSLVGKGLATEAFF
TGCGCCAGCAGCTTGGTTGGTAAGGGGCTTGCCACTGAAGCTTTCTTT
>TRBV7-9|.|.|TRBJ1-2
CASSPQGLANYGYTF
TGTGCCAGCAGCCCCCAGGGCCTAGCTAACTATGGCTACACCTTC
>TRBV7-6|many|TRBD1|TRBJ1-5
CASSRTGGELNQPQHF
TGTGCCAGCAGCCGTACAGGGGGCGAGTTGAATCAGCCCCAGCATTTT
>TRBV27|few|.|TRBJ2-1
CASRRNARTVTESYNEQFF
TGTGCCAGCAGACGAAACGCACGGACTGTTACAGAGTCCTACAATGAGCAGTTCTTC
>TRBV20-1|many|.|TRBJ2-7
CSAPGSSATYEQYF
TGCAGTGCTCCTGGGTCTAGCGCTACCTACGAGCAGTACTTC
>TRBV10-3|few|.|TRBJ2-7
CAISESSITTGTKRDYEQYF
TGTGCCATCAGTGAGTCGTCAATCACTACAGGGACCAAACGGGATTACGAGCAGTACTTC
>TRBV7-2|few|TRBD2|TRBJ2-7
CASSSEGGRVNEQYF
TGTGCCAGCAGCTCGGAGGGCGGGAGGGTAAACGAGCAGTACTTC
>TRBV18|.|.|TRBJ1-1
CASSPAQNTEAFF
TGTGCCAGCTCCCCAGCACAGAACACTGAAGCTTTCTTT
>TRBV7-9|.|TRBD2|TRBJ2-1
CASSLLAGNQYNEQFF
TGTGCCAGCAGCTTACTAGCGGGGAATCAATACAATGAGCAGTTCTTC
>TRBV7-9|few|.|TRBJ2-1
CASSLGGNGYNEQFF
TGTGCCAGCAGCTTAGGGGGGAACGGTTACAATGAGCAGTTCTTC
>TRBV7-9|few|.|TRBJ2-7
CASSFPGALGQDEQYF
TGTGCCAGCAGCTTTCCAGGGGCATTGGGTCAGGACGAGCAGTACTTC
>TRBV5-5|few|.|TRBJ2-7
CASSMGGYEQYF
TGTGCCAGCAGCATGGGCGGCTACGAGCAGTACTTC
>TRBV29-1|few|TRBD1|TRBJ2-7
CSVGATGTSYEQYF
TGCAGCGTTGGGGCGACAGGGACCTCCTACGAGCAGTACTTC
>TRBV5-1|.|.|TRBJ2-1
CASSASTWGGLEQFF
TGCGCCAGCAGCGCTTCGACTTGGGGTGGGCTTGAGCAGTTCTTC
>TRBV7-9|few|.|TRBJ2-2
CASSPGGIGPGTGELFF
TGTGCCAGCAGCCCCGGGGGCATTGGGCCGGGGACCGGGGAGCTGTTTTTT
>TRBV4-1|few|TRBD1|TRBJ1-3
CASSQEGQGASPNTIYF
TGCGCCAGCAGCCAAGAGGGACAGGGGGCTAGTCCAAACACCATATATTTT
>TRBV29-1|few|.|TRBJ2-2
CSVDWGPGELFF
TGCAGCGTTGATTGGGGGCCCGGGGAGCTGTTTTTT
>TRBV5-1|few|.|TRBJ2-7
CASSSIGGRSYEQYF
TGCGCCAGCAGCTCCATTGGAGGGAGGTCCTACGAGCAGTACTTC
>TRBV12-3/TRBV12-4|many|.|TRBJ2-3
CVSGDRDTQYF
TGTGTGTCGGGCGACCGAGATACACAGTATTTT
>TRBV5-1|.|TRBD2|TRBJ2-3
CASSLRPSGGPDTQYF
TGCGCCAGCAGCTTAAGGCCTAGCGGGGGCCCAGATACGCAGTATTTT
>TRBV29-1|.|.|TRBJ1-2
CSVESVDSPFYTF
TGCAGCGTTGAAAGTGTCGACAGCCCATTCTACACCTTC
>TRBV13|.|TRBD2|TRBJ2-7
CASSFGTSGSLYEQYF
TGTGCCAGCAGCTTTGGGACTAGCGGGAGTCTGTACGAGCAGTACTTC
>TRBV27|.|.|TRBJ2-3
CASRDIALTDTQYF
TGTGCCAGCCGGGACATTGCTCTCACAGATACGCAGTATTTT
>TRBV20-1|.|.|TRBJ2-5
CSARVRGQETQYF
TGCAGTGCTAGAGTCAGGGGCCAAGAGACCCAGTACTTC
>TRBV24-1|few|.|TRBJ2-3
CATSDSDSNTDTQYF
TGTGCCACCAGTGATTCCGACAGCAACACAGATACGCAGTATTTT
>TRBV29-1|.|TRBD2|TRBJ2-1
CSVEERGDEQFF
TGCAGCGTTGAAGAACGGGGGGATGAGCAGTTCTTC
>TRBV18|few|.|TRBJ2-1
CASSPNNAGSSYNEQFF
TGTGCCAGCTCACCAAACAATGCGGGTTCCTCCTACAATGAGCAGTTCTTC
>TRBV7-9|.|.|TRBJ2-1
CASSPTGKRHEQFF
TGTGCCAGCAGCCCTACAGGGAAGAGGCATGAGCAGTTCTTC
>TRBV5-1|few|.|TRBJ2-4
CASSLGGTAKNIQYF
TGCGCCAGCAGCTTGGGGGGGACAGCCAAAAACATTCAGTACTTC
>TRBV4-1|few|TRBD2|TRBJ2-1
CASSQSGGSSGEQFF
TGCGCCAGCAGCCAAAGCGGCGGGAGTAGTGGTGAGCAGTTCTTC
>TRBV28|few|TRBD2|TRBJ2-6
CASSPLGLAVNSGANVLTF
TGTGCCAGCAGTCCCCTGGGACTAGCGGTAAACTCTGGGGCCAACGTCCTGACTTTC
>TRBV6-1|.|.|TRBJ1-5
CATQARGDQPQHF
TGTGCCACCCAAGCCAGGGGCGACCAGCCCCAGCATTTT
>TRBV4-1|.|TRBD2|TRBJ2-2
CASSPYGTSGSWAGELFF
TGCGCCAGCAGCCCCTACGGGACTAGCGGGAGCTGGGCCGGGGAGCTGTTTTTT
>TRBV20-1|.|.|TRBJ1-4
CSAPPGGQEKLFF
TGCAGTGCACCGCCGGGGGGTCAGGAAAAACTGTTTTTT
>TRBV6-1|.|.|TRBJ1-5
CASSMTASTYSNQPQHF
TGTGCCAGCAGCATGACAGCTTCTACTTATAGCAATCAGCCCCAGCATTTT
>TRBV7-3|many|.|TRBJ1-1
CASSLNAGGRNTEAFF
TGTGCCAGCAGCTTAAATGCAGGCGGGAGGAACACTGAAGCTTTCTTT
>TRBV5-1|few|.|TRBJ1-1
CASRGSSMNTEAFF
TGCGCCAGCAGGGGCAGCTCCATGAACACTGAAGCTTTCTTT
>TRBV2|once|.|TRBJ1-5
CASSEGKAMNQPQHF
TGTGCCAGCAGTGAGGGGAAAGCGATGAATCAGCCCCAGCATTTT
>TRBV6-5|few|TRBD1|TRBJ2-1
CASSYSTGGKEQFF
TGTGCCAGCAGTTATTCTACAGGGGGCAAGGAGCAGTTCTTC
>TRBV6-5|few|.|TRBJ2-2
CASSLYNQNTGELFF
TGTGCCAGCAGTTTATACAACCAGAACACCGGGGAGCTGTTTTTT
>TRBV21-1|few|.|TRBJ1-6
CASSKAGSSTYNSPLHF
TGTGCCAGCAGCAAAGCGGGATCGTCAACCTATAATTCACCCCTCCACTTT